This TCR beta chain was sequenced during a study of blood T cell repertoires in COVID-19. As for the study in general: Collection of acute and convalescent COVID-19 samples took place in the United States, Italy and Spain.

Concerning this clone itself: Other nucleotide sequences in the sample specify the same CDR3.

Source study methods: Quantification of nucleated cells was approximated via reference gene primer amplification. Profiling relied on immunoSEQ multiplex PCR, and the TCRdb table lists in-frame clones only, not all of them. V, J and clone size are those of that table, while D and trimming were read from the DNA. The top ten clones hold around 7.8% of a sample with about 200,000 clones, under 90% of them seen once. This sequence originates from a woman older than 75 with COVID-19, enrolled during active disease. Sequenced: peripheral blood.

The CDR3 DNA sequence: TGTGCCAGCAGTACCGGGACAGCCAACACCGGGGAGCTGTTTTTT. Its translation is CASSTGTANTGELFF. The chain is built from TRBV6-5 and TRBJ2-2, with TRBD1 matching 7 bases. Losses at the gene ends were 5 bases for V and 2 bases for J; bases not matched to a gene: 5. CDR3 size: 15 residues. From germline, CDR1 is MNHEY and CDR2 SVGAGI.